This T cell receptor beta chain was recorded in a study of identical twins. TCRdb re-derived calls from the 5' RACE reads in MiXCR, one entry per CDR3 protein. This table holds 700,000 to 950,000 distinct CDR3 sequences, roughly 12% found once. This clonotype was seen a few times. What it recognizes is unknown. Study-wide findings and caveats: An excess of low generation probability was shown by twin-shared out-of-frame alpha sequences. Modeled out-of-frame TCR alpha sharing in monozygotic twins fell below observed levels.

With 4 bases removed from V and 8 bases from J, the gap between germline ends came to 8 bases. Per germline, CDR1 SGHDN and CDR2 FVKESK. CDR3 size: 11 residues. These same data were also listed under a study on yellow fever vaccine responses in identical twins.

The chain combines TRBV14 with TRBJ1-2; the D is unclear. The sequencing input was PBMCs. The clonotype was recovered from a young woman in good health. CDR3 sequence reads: CASSRGSGYTF. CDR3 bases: TGTGCCAGCAGCCGCGGGAGCGGCTACACCTTC.